The rows below give T cell receptor beta chains drawn from one sample of a study of blood T cell repertoires in COVID-19. The data were produced by immunoSEQ multiplex PCR, yet TCRdb's version contains in-frame clones alone and is incomplete. Of about 180,000 clones listed, about 83% were seen once; the top ten hold under 9.5%. Sample: PBMCs or T cells enriched from blood (not recorded which). These receptors were collected from a woman in her 30s who had recovered from COVID-19. The CDR3 runs from the conserved cysteine through the conserved F or W. Fields, in order: J gene, V gene, D gene, clone size, CDR3 DNA, CDR3 protein. A D gene is named only where the DNA matches it firmly. Size values are once, few and many counts, or a class for expanded clones, and some rows have none.

>TRBJ2-6|TRBV23-1|TRBD1|NA
TGCGCCAGCAGTCAAGCCGGGACAGCTAACTCTGGGGCCAACGTCCTGACTTTC
CASSQAGTANSGANVLTF
>TRBJ2-1|TRBV29-1|NA|NA
TGCAGCGTTGGTTCAGGAAAGTACAATGAGCAGTTCTTC
CSVGSGKYNEQFF
>TRBJ1-3|TRBV3-1/TRBV3-2|TRBD1|NA
TGTGCCAGCAGCCGAGCACAGGGGCACTCTGGAAACACCATATATTTT
CASSRAQGHSGNTIYF
>TRBJ2-7|TRBV28|TRBD1|NA
TGTGCCAGCAGCTCCACCGGGACAGGGGCCTACGAGCAGTACTTC
CASSSTGTGAYEQYF
>TRBJ2-7|TRBV27|NA|NA
TGTGCCAGCGGTCTAGCCACCTCCTACGAGCAGTACTTC
CASGLATSYEQYF
>TRBJ2-1|TRBV7-9|NA|once
TGTGCCAGCAGTCCACAGGTCGACAATGAGCAGTTCTTC
CASSPQVDNEQFF
>TRBJ2-1|TRBV5-1|TRBD2|NA
TGCGCCAGCAGCTTGGCTCTCACTAGCGGGGGGGACAATGAGCAGTTCTTC
CASSLALTSGGDNEQFF
>TRBJ2-7|TRBV7-9|TRBD1|NA
TGTGCCAGCAGCATACGACAGGGGAGGTTCGACGAGCAGTACTTC
CASSIRQGRFDEQYF
>TRBJ1-4|TRBV24-1|NA|NA
TGTGCCACCAGTGATCCGAGGGAGGCTAATGAAAAACTGTTTTTT
CATSDPREANEKLFF
>TRBJ2-1|TRBV19|TRBD2|NA
TGTGCCAGTAGTTGGGGGACTAGTCTCAATGAGCAGTTCTTC
CASSWGTSLNEQFF
>TRBJ2-3|TRBV5-1|TRBD2|many
TGCGCCAGCAGCGTCGGGACTAGCGGGAGTACAGATACGCAGTATTTT
CASSVGTSGSTDTQYF
>TRBJ2-7|TRBV13|TRBD2|NA
TGTGCCAGCAGCCTCAGGACTAGCGGGAGATCCTACGAGCAGTACTTC
CASSLRTSGRSYEQYF
>TRBJ2-6|TRBV2|NA|NA
TGTGCCAGCACCGAGGGGGAAGTGAGAGGGGCCAACGTCCTGACTTTC
CASTEGEVRGANVLTF
>TRBJ2-3|TRBV13|TRBD2|NA
TGTGCCAGCAGCTCATCCCGTGGTAGCGGGAGCACAGATACGCAGTATTTT
CASSSSRGSGSTDTQYF
>TRBJ2-2|TRBV7-9|TRBD2|NA
TGTGCCAGCAGCTTAGCCTCTGGGGAGGGCACCGGGGAGCTGTTTTTT
CASSLASGEGTGELFF
>TRBJ2-2|TRBV29-1|NA|once
TGCAGCGTTGAAGGTCTGACCGGGGAGCTGTTTTTT
CSVEGLTGELFF
>TRBJ1-2|TRBV19|TRBD1|NA
TGTGCCAGTAGTACCTCGGGACAGCCTGGGGTTAACTATGGCTACACCTTC
CASSTSGQPGVNYGYTF
>TRBJ2-5|TRBV5-4|NA|NA
TGTGCCAGCAGCTTGGTAACCAGCCAAGAGACCCAGTACTTC
CASSLVTSQETQYF
>TRBJ2-3|TRBV25-1|TRBD2|NA
TGTGCCAGCAGTGAAAGGGCTAGCGGGGCGCTCAATACGCAGTATTTT
CASSERASGALNTQYF
>TRBJ2-7|TRBV19|TRBD1|NA
TGTGCCAGTAGTATTTCGACAGGGGGCCTTTACGAGCAGTACTTC
CASSISTGGLYEQYF
>TRBJ1-5|TRBV19|NA|NA
TGTGCCACTCGGGATGAGGGCTTCAATCAGCCCCAGCATTTT
CATRDEGFNQPQHF
>TRBJ2-3|TRBV3-1/TRBV3-2|NA|once
TGTGCCAGCAGCCTCACAGGGGGAGGGGATACGCAGTATTTT
CASSLTGGGDTQYF
>TRBJ2-1|TRBV18|NA|NA
TGTGCCAGCTCACCAAGGTTTTCTAGGGGCCAAAGCTCCTACAATGAGCAGTTCTTC
CASSPRFSRGQSSYNEQFF
>TRBJ2-7|TRBV7-2|NA|once
TGTGCCAGCAGCTTCTCTGGAGCGGAGACCTCCTACGAGCAGTACTTC
CASSFSGAETSYEQYF
>TRBJ2-3|TRBV7-8|TRBD2|NA
TGTGCCAGCAGCCGCCGGACTAGCGGCACAGATACGCAGTATTTT
CASSRRTSGTDTQYF
>TRBJ2-7|TRBV30|NA|NA
TGTGCCTGGAGGGCCCGTGGCGGGCGCCACTACGAGCAGTACTTC
CAWRARGGRHYEQYF
>TRBJ1-1|TRBV28|TRBD1|NA
TGTGCCAGCAGTTCCACCGGGACAGGCCCAATGAACACTGAAGCTTTCTTT
CASSSTGTGPMNTEAFF